Listed here is a single T cell receptor beta chain. Profiled with immunoSEQ multiplex PCR; TCRdb holds only in-frame clones, not every one. The table has some 220,000 clones, roughly 88% seen once. The V gene's germline CDR1 is LGHNA and CDR2 YSLEER. The J segment lost 1 base and the V segment lost 3 bases, leaving 4 bases of the junction unmatched. The CDR3 spans 15 residues. The entry originates in a study of blood T cell repertoires in COVID-19. Source material: peripheral blood. The TCR was taken from a man in his fifties or sixties with active or convalescent COVID-19. This chain connects TRBV4-3 to TRBJ2-5; 8 positions agree with TRBD2. CDR3 DNA: TGCGCCAGCAGCCATGGTAGCGGGGCCCAAGAGACCCAGTACTTC. Translated: CASSHGSGAQETQYF.